These T cell receptor beta chains were read from a single sample in a study of blood T cell repertoires in COVID-19. Some clones are missing from TCRdb's copy, which holds only in-frame ones; the method was immunoSEQ multiplex PCR. The sample shows around 86,000 clones, 70% to 85% of them seen only once. Sample: peripheral blood. The receptors derive from a human donor in a cohort sampled during active COVID-19. Both conserved end residues are trimmed from each CDR3. Each record gives: V gene, J gene, CDR3 protein.

TRBV3-1/TRBV3-2	TRBJ1-1	ASSSKPNTEAF
TRBV11-3	TRBJ2-3	ASSLTPSTDTQY
TRBV7-6	TRBJ1-6	ASSTRDRGRNSPLH
TRBV4-3	TRBJ2-7	ASSQLAGGRPQY
TRBV5-1	TRBJ2-3	ASSSAPTGGDTQY
TRBV6-5	TRBJ2-5	ASSRGTQY
TRBV9	TRBJ1-1	ASSPSGEAGNTEAF
TRBV29-1	TRBJ2-1	SVDGSGHYNEQF
TRBV25-1	TRBJ1-1	ASSPQGGREAF
TRBV15	TRBJ1-4	ATSTGTGGLF
TRBV5-5	TRBJ1-5	ASSPLAGNSNQPQH
TRBV5-1	TRBJ2-3	ASSPTSGGPANTQY
TRBV6-5	TRBJ2-1	ASSLARANYNEQF